The 22 T cell receptor beta chains presented below share a single source sample, sequenced in a study of T-cell memory formation after mild COVID-19 (dated by TCRdb to the early 2020s). Library preparation employed 5' RACE. The instrument was an Illumina NovaSeq 6000. TCRdb reworked the public reads: Q25 trimming with fastp, MiXCR clone assembly, productive beta chains retained. Each record represents a unique CDR3 protein, reported with the most common genes and DNA among its rows. For this sample the table gives around 410,000 distinct CDR3 sequences, of which more than 20% were detected only once. The top ten hold about 12% of the sample. Sequenced material: PBMCs or a T cell subset sorted from them (not recorded which). Every receptor here comes from an adult woman who had mild COVID-19 (a few samples of this study predate the infection). The sample titles of this study are shuffled in the database, so cell type and time point are left out; the donor was told from shared clones.

This clonotype has just a few counts. CDR3 in amino acids: CASSAAGAGDTQYF. The CDR3 DNA reads TGTGCCAGCAGTGCTGCGGGGGCCGGAGATACGCAGTATTTT. The chain is built from TRBV28 and TRBJ2-3; maybe TRBD2 (7 bases). Trimming shortened V by 5 bases and J by 5 bases, and 14 bases separated the two germline ends. The germline V gene has CDR1 MDHEN and CDR2 SYDVKM. The length of the CDR3 is 14 residues.

This clonotype was observed a few times. The rearrangement uses TRBV5-1 and TRBJ2-5, with 7 bases fitting TRBD2. The CDR3 consists of 14 residues. The germline gives CDR1 SGHRS, CDR2 YFSETQ. J was trimmed by 5 bases and V by 0 bases; bases with no gene match: 4. CDR3 DNA: TGCGCCAGCAGCTTGGCGGGACTATGGGAGACCCAGTACTTC. As protein: CASSLAGLWETQYF.

The chain employs TRBV20-1 and TRBJ1-2; D is perhaps TRBD1 (5 bases). The V and J ends lost 2 bases and 8 bases respectively, with 15 bases between them. This CDR3 comprises 13 residues. Germline V gene lookup returns CDR1 DFQATT and CDR2 SNEGSKA (reference sequence). DNA of the CDR3: TGCAGTGCTAGAACATCGCAGGGTCAAGGCTACACCTTC. Translating it yields CSARTSQGQGYTF.

This clonotype was detected only a few times. V usage is TRBV9 and J usage is TRBJ2-2; D could derive from TRBD1 or TRBD2 (5 bases each). Germline CDR1 and CDR2: SGDLS and YYNGEE. The CDR3 is 15 amino acids. V was pared by 4 bases and J by 6 bases, with 16 bases between. CDR3 sequence reads: CASSPHEGLAGELFF. DNA of the CDR3: TGTGCCAGCAGCCCCCACGAGGGGCTGGCCGGGGAGCTGTTTTTT.

This clonotype was seen a few times. V gene TRBV3-1 combines with J gene TRBJ2-5; tentatively, D is TRBD2 (5 bases). V lost 1 base and J 9 bases, leaving 9 bases between the germline ends. Germline-derived CDR1 and CDR2 are LGHDT and YNNKEL (reference sequence). This CDR3 is built from 12 residues. The CDR3 sequence is CASSQALGAQYF. Written as DNA, the CDR3 is TGTGCCAGCAGCCAAGCCCTCGGGGCCCAGTACTTC.

This chain connects TRBV18 to TRBJ1-5; D gene ambiguous. This CDR3 is 13 amino acids long. Trimming left V 0 bases short and J 11 bases short, with 11 bases between. The V gene's germline CDR1 is KGHSH and CDR2 LQKENI. This chain's CDR3 is CASSPPGFPAQHF. CDR3 sequence (DNA): TGTGCCAGCTCACCACCCGGCTTCCCAGCCCAGCATTTT. Supplemented by reference TRBV18 and TRBJ1-5, the full variable domain reads NAGVMQNPRHLVRRRGQEARLRCSPMKGHSHVYWYRQLPEEGLKFMVYLQKENIIDESGMPKERFSAEFPKEGPSILRIQQVVRGDSAAYFCASSPPGFPAQHFGDGTRLSIL.

This clonotype was picked up a small number of times. This chain connects TRBV3-1 to TRBJ1-6; the D is unclear. V dropped 0 bases and J dropped 4 bases, with 13 bases sitting between them. This CDR3 has 17 residues. In germline, CDR1 is LGHDT, CDR2 YNNKEL (reference sequence). This CDR3 reads CASSQEVSTVYNSPLHF. The CDR3 nucleotides are TGTGCCAGCAGCCAAGAGGTTTCGACGGTTTATAATTCACCCCTCCACTTT.

This clonotype was picked up a small number of times. The V and J genes are TRBV2 and TRBJ2-1; D may be TRBD2 (5 bases). The V gene's germline CDR1 is SNHLY and CDR2 FYNNEI. The V gene lost 2 bases and the J gene lost 0 bases, with 11 bases spanning the gap. CDR3 length equals 16 residues. The CDR3 DNA sequence: TGTGCCAGCAGTGAAAAGCGGTACTTCTCCTACAATGAGCAGTTCTTC. Translation: CASSEKRYFSYNEQFF.

This clonotype has just a few counts. Compared with germline, one end of the junction differs, possibly owing to a read error. The chain couples TRBV28 to TRBJ1-6; D call uncertain. The CDR3 is 12 amino acids. The germline V gene has CDR1 MDHEN and CDR2 SYDVKM. The CDR3 reads CASFSVGSLLHF. In nucleotides, the CDR3 is TGTGCCAGCTTCAGTGTCGGCTCACTCCTCCACTTT. The entire variable domain, with the rest obtained from reference TRBV28 and TRBJ1-6, is as follows: DVKVTQSSRYLVKRTGEKVFLECVQDMDHENMFWYRQDPGLGLRLIYFSYDVKMKEKGDIPEGYSVSREKKERFSLILESASTNQTSMYLCASFSVGSLLHFGNGTRLTVT.

In its sample, this clonotype was seen a few times. The genes are TRBV7-3 and TRBJ2-3; no definite D call. Germline V lookup: CDR1 SGHTA, CDR2 FQGTGA. The CDR3 has 14 amino acids. Trimming removed 5 bases at V and 3 bases at J, with 12 bases between. CDR3 sequence reads: CASSTYASTDTQYF. The CDR3 nucleotides are TGTGCCAGCAGCACTTACGCGAGTACAGATACGCAGTATTTT.

This clonotype was counted only a few times. The chain joins TRBV29-1 to TRBJ2-5, with 7 bases fitting TRBD2. This CDR3 contains 13 residues. Germline CDR1 and CDR2: SQVTM and ANQGSEA. The trim removed 7 bases at V and 4 bases at J, leaving 9 bases unmatched. This CDR3 reads CSAQGGRGETQYF. CDR3 nucleotide sequence: TGCAGCGCCCAAGGTGGGAGGGGAGAGACCCAGTACTTC.

This clonotype was seen a few times. The J gene is TRBJ1-2, the V gene TRBV24-1; D is perhaps TRBD1 (6 bases). The length of the CDR3 is 13 residues. The germline gives CDR1 KGHDR, CDR2 SFDVKD. V lost 8 bases, J lost 4 bases, and 13 bases lay in between. The CDR3 loop reads CATKDRFGYGYTF. CDR3 in DNA: TGTGCCACCAAGGACAGATTTGGCTATGGCTACACCTTC.

The chain combines TRBV25-1 with TRBJ2-1; perhaps TRBD2 as D (6 bases). Trimming stripped 1 base from V and 7 bases from J, with 11 bases between. This CDR3 comprises 14 residues. From germline, CDR1 is MGHDK and CDR2 SYGVNS. The CDR3 DNA follows: TGTGCCAGCAGTGAATCCCTAGCGTCAAATGAGCAGTTCTTC. This encodes CASSESLASNEQFF.

This clonotype was observed a few times. The chain recombines TRBV6-6 with TRBJ2-5; D possibly corresponds to TRBD1 (5 bases). Trimming pared 0 bases from V and 4 bases from J, leaving 12 bases between. Germline V gene sequence: CDR1 MNHNY, CDR2 SVGAGI (reference sequence). The CDR3 has 15 residues. DNA of the CDR3: TGTGCCAGCAGTTACTCGGGGATAAGGGGAGAGACCCAGTACTTC. It is translated as CASSYSGIRGETQYF.

The chain has TRBV13 and TRBJ2-5; TRBD2 matches 12 bases. Germline trimming cut 4 bases from V and 3 bases from J; bases unmatched to any gene: 3. Germline V gene lookup returns CDR1 PRHDT and CDR2 FYEKMQ (reference sequence). This CDR3 has 15 residues. The CDR3 reads CASSSLAGGEETQYF. CDR3 sequence (DNA): TGTGCCAGCAGCTCTCTAGCGGGAGGGGAAGAGACCCAGTACTTC. Full variable domain (remainder filled in from reference TRBV13 and TRBJ2-5): AAGVIQSPRHLIKEKRETATLKCYPIPRHDTVYWYQQGPGQDPQFLISFYEKMQSDKGSIPDRFSAQQFSDYHSELNMSSLELGDSALYFCASSSLAGGEETQYFGPGTRLLVL.

DNA for the CDR3: TGCGCCAGCGGACTAGGGTTAGCCGACACCGGGGAGCTGTTTTTT. It translates to CASGLGLADTGELFF. The J gene is TRBJ2-2, the V gene TRBV5-1; 7 nucleotides line up with TRBD2. There are 15 residues in the CDR3. Germline values: CDR1 SGHRS, CDR2 YFSETQ. Trimming cost V 7 bases and J 3 bases; bases outside gene matches: 9.

This clonotype occurred a few times. The chain carries TRBV2 and TRBJ1-1, with 7 bases lining up with TRBD1. The germline gives CDR1 SNHLY, CDR2 FYNNEI. The CDR3 sequence is 16 residues long. Trimming at V came to 4 bases and at J to 0 bases, leaving 8 bases not matched to a gene. CDR3 DNA sequence: TGTGCCAGCAGTGTCGAGGGGGCGACAATGAACACTGAAGCTTTCTTT. Its translation: CASSVEGATMNTEAFF.

The chain couples TRBV11-2 to TRBJ2-1, with D perhaps assigned TRBD1 or TRBD2 (5 bases each). The V end was cut by 5 bases, the J end by 12 bases, with 23 bases between. The CDR3 loop spans 15 amino acids. CDR1 and CDR2 (germline): SGHAT, FQNNGV. In DNA form, the CDR3 reads TGTGCCAGCAGCCTATTCCGGGACCCAGAGACCGGGCAGTTCTTC. It is translated as CASSLFRDPETGQFF.

The chain carries TRBV19 and TRBJ2-7; 8 bases align to TRBD1. The length of the CDR3 is 14 residues. V was pared by 9 bases and J by 3 bases, with 10 bases of the junction left unmatched. The germline CDR1 and CDR2 sequences are LNHDA and SQIVND (reference sequence). CDR3 loop: CASSLTGEIYEQYF. As DNA, the CDR3 is TGTGCCAGCTCCTTGACAGGGGAAATCTACGAGCAGTACTTC.

This clonotype came up a few times. The rearrangement joins TRBV30 to TRBJ2-4; 10 bases agree with TRBD1. Per the germline V gene, CDR1 is GTSNPN and CDR2 is SVGIG (reference sequence). The CDR3 is 15 amino acids. With 0 bases clipped from V and 7 bases from J, the junction kept 6 bases outside the gene matches. CDR3 bases: TGTGCCTGGAGTGTATCCGGGACAGGGGTGAACATTCAGTACTTC. Residues: CAWSVSGTGVNIQYF.

The chain is built from TRBV9 and TRBJ2-3; D unresolved. The CDR3 totals 13 residues. Trimming took 3 bases from V and 2 from J, leaving 7 bases between them. Germline V lookup: CDR1 SGDLS, CDR2 YYNGEE. In DNA, the CDR3 is TGTGCCAGCAGCGGATCCCTCACAGATACGCAGTATTTT. Translated, it gives CASSGSLTDTQYF.

The rearrangement joins TRBV6-6 to TRBJ2-5, with 8 bases lining up with TRBD2. Germline assignment: CDR1 MNHNY and CDR2 SVGAGI (reference sequence). The CDR3 spans 15 residues. Trimming at V came to 7 bases and at J to 4 bases, leaving 11 bases not matched to a gene. Here the CDR3 reads CASTLSGRSGETQYF. The CDR3 nucleotides read TGTGCCAGCACCCTCAGCGGGAGAAGTGGAGAGACCCAGTACTTC.